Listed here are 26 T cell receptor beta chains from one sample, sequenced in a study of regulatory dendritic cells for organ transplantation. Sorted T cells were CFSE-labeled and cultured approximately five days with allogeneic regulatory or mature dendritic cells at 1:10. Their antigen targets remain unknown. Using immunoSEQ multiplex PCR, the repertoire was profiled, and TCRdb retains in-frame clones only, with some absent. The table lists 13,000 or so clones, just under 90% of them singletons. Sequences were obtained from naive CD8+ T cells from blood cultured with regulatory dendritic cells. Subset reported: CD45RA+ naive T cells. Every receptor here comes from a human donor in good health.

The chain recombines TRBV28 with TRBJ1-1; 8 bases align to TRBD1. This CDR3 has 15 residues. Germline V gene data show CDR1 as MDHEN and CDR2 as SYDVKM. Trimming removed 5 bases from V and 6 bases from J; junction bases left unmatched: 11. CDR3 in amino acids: CASSKRTGKTAEAFF. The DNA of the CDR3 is TGTGCCAGCAGTAAACGGACAGGGAAGACCGCTGAAGCTTTCTTT.

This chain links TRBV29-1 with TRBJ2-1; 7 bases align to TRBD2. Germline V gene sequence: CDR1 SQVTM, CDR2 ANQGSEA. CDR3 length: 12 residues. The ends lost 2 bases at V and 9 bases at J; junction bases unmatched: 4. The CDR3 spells CSVEWGRGEQFF. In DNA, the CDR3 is TGCAGCGTTGAATGGGGGAGGGGTGAGCAGTTCTTC.

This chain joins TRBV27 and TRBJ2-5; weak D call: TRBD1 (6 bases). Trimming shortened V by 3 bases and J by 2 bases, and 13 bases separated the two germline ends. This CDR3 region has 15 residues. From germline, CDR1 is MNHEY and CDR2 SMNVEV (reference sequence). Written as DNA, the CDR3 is TGTGCCAGCAGTTTTTCGTCACAGGGACAAGAGACCCAGTACTTC. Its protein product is CASSFSSQGQETQYF.

CDR3 amino acids: CASSLGGGYGYTF. The CDR3 nucleotides are TGTGCCAGCAGCCTAGGGGGCGGCTATGGCTACACCTTC. The gene calls are TRBV4-2 and TRBJ1-2, with 7 bases aligning to TRBD1. The CDR3 loop spans 13 amino acids. The V gene end was trimmed by 4 bases and the J gene end by 4 bases; junction bases not matched to a gene: 3. Germline lookup yields CDR1 LGHNA and CDR2 YNFKEQ.

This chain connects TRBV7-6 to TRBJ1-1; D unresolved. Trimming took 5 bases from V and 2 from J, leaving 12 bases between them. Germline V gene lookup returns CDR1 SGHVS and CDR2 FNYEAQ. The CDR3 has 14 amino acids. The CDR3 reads CASSISQLNTEAFF. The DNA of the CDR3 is TGTGCCAGCAGCATCAGTCAACTAAACACTGAAGCTTTCTTT.

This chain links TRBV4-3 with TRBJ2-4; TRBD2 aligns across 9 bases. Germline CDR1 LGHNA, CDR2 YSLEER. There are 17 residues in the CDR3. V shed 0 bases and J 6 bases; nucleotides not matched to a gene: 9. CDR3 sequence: CASSQEVAGAPGNIQYF. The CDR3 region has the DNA TGCGCCAGCAGCCAAGAGGTAGCGGGAGCCCCCGGAAACATTCAGTACTTC.

DNA for the CDR3: TGTGCCAGCAGCCAAGAGCGGGGGGGCCTTGGTGGGGCCAACGTCCTGACTTTC. Encoded protein: CASSQERGGLGGANVLTF. The chain links TRBV4-2 to TRBJ2-6, with TRBD2 matching 9 bases. This CDR3 has 18 residues. Trimming removed 0 bases from V and 3 bases from J; junction bases left unmatched: 6. Germline values: CDR1 LGHNA, CDR2 YNFKEQ.

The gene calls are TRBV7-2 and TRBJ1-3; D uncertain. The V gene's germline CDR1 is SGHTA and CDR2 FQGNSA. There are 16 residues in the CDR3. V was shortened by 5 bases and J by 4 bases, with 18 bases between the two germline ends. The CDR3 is CASSPRIGIAGNTIYF. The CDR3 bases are TGTGCCAGCAGCCCGAGAATTGGTATTGCCGGAAACACCATATATTTT.

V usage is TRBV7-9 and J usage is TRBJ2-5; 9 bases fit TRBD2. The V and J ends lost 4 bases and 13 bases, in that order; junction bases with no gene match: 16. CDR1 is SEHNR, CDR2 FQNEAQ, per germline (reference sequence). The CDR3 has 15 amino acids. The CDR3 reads CASSSFERGALGLYF. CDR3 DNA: TGTGCCAGCAGCTCCTTCGAGCGGGGGGCGTTGGGCTTGTACTTC.

CDR3: CASSHIGDYLDTQYF. CDR3 bases: TGTGCCAGCAGCCACATTGGGGACTACCTAGATACGCAGTATTTT. This chain links TRBV5-6 with TRBJ2-3, with 7 nucleotides matching TRBD2. From germline, CDR1 is SGHDT and CDR2 YYEEEE. CDR3 length equals 15 residues. The V segment lost 4 bases and the J segment 5 bases; nucleotides outside the gene matches: 10.

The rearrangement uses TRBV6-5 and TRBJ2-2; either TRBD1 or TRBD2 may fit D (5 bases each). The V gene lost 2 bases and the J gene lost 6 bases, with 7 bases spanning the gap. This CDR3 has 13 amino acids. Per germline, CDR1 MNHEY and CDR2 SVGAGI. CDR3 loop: CASSYGGAGELFF. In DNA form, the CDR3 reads TGTGCCAGCAGTTACGGGGGAGCCGGGGAGCTGTTTTTT.

CDR3 sequence (DNA): TGTGCCAGCTCGCCAGGGGCAAGTGGCTACACCTTC. Translating it yields CASSPGASGYTF. V and J are TRBV27 and TRBJ1-2; D is possibly TRBD1 (6 bases). The V and J ends lost 8 bases and 7 bases respectively, with 14 bases between them. CDR1 and CDR2 from the germline V gene are MNHEY and SMNVEV (reference sequence). The CDR3 is made up of 12 amino acids.

This CDR3 reads CASSLVGDSSYEQYF. CDR3 coding DNA: TGTGCCAGCAGCTTAGTTGGGGACAGCTCCTACGAGCAGTACTTC. V is TRBV13 and J is TRBJ2-7; 7 positions match TRBD1. Germline lookup yields CDR1 PRHDT and CDR2 FYEKMQ (reference sequence). CDR3 length: 15 amino acids. V dropped 1 base and J dropped 0; count of bases not matched to a gene: 3.

The CDR3 is CASSQSWTSSQETQYF. CDR3 bases: TGCGCCAGCAGTCAATCGTGGACTAGCAGCCAAGAGACCCAGTACTTC. This chain links TRBV23-1 with TRBJ2-5, with 8 bases identical to TRBD2. TRBV23-1 is annotated as an ORF whose role is uncertain. CDR3 size: 16 residues. V gave up 0 bases and J gave up 1 base; unmatched junction bases: 4.

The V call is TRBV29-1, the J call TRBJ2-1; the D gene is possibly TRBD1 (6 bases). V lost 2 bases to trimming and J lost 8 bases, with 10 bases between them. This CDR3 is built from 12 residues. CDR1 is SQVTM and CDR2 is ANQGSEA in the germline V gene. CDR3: CSVEHRDDEQFF. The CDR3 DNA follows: TGCAGCGTTGAACACAGGGACGATGAGCAGTTCTTC.

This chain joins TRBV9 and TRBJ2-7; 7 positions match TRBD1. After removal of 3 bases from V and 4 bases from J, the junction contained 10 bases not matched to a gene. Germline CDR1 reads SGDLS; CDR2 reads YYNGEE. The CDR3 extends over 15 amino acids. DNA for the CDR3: TGTGCCAGCAGCGCCACAGCAGGGGGTCTATACGAGCAGTACTTC. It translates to CASSATAGGLYEQYF.

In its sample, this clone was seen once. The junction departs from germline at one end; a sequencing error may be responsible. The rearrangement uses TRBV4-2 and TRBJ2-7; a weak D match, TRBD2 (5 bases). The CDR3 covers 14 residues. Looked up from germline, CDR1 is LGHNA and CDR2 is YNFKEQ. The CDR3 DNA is TGTGCCAGCAGCAAAGAGGGCGGAGCCTACGAGCAGTACTTC. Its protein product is CASSKEGGAYEQYF.

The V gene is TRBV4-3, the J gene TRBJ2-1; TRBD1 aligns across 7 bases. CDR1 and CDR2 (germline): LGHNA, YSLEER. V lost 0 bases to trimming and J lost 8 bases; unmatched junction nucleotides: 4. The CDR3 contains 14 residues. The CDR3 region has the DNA TGCGCCAGCAGCCAAGATGAGGGGGCCTATGAGCAGTTCTTC. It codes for CASSQDEGAYEQFF.

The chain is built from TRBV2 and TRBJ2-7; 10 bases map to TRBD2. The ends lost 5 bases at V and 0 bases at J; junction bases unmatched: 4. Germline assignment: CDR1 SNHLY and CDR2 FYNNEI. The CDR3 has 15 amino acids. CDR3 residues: CASSPSGGSSYEQYF. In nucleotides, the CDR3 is TGTGCCAGCAGTCCTAGCGGGGGAAGCTCCTACGAGCAGTACTTC.

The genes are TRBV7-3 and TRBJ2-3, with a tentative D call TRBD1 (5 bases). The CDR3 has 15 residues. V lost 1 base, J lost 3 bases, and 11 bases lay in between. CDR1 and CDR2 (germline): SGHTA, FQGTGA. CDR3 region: CASSLKGRETDTQYF. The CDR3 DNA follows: TGTGCCAGCAGCTTAAAGGGCAGGGAAACAGATACGCAGTATTTT.

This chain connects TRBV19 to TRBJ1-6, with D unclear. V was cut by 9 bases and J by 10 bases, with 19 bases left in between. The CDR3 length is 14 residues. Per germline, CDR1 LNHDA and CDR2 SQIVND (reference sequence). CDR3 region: CASVQVLGMSPLHF. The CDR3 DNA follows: TGTGCCAGCGTCCAGGTATTGGGGATGTCACCCCTCCACTTT.

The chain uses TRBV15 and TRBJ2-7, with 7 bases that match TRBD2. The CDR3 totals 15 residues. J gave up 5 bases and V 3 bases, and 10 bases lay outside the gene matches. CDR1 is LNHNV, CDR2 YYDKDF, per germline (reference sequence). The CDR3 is CATSRPGGGEDEQYF. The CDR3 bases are TGTGCCACCAGCAGGCCTGGGGGAGGGGAGGACGAGCAGTACTTC.

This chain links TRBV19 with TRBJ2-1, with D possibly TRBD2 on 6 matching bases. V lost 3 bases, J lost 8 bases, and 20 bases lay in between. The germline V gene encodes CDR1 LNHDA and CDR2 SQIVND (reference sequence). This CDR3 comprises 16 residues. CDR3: CASSIFGGGSADEQFF. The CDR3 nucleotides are TGTGCCAGTAGTATTTTCGGTGGGGGGTCGGCGGATGAGCAGTTCTTC.

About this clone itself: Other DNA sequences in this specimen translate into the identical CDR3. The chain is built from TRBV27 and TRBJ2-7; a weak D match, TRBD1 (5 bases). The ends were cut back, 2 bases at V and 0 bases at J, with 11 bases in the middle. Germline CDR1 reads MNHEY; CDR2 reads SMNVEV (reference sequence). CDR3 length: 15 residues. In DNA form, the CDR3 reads TGTGCCAGCAGTTTAGGGGCAGGGAACTCCTACGAGCAGTACTTC. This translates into CASSLGAGNSYEQYF.

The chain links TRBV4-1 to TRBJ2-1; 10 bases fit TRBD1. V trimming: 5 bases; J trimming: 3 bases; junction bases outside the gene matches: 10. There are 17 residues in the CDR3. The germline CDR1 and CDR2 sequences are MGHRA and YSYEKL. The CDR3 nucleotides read TGCGCCAGCAGCTCCGGAGGTCGGACAGGGGGCTACAATGAGCAGTTCTTC. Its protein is CASSSGGRTGGYNEQFF.

This CDR3 reads CASSLWTGLHEQYF. The CDR3 DNA reads TGTGCCAGCAGTTTATGGACAGGGTTACACGAGCAGTACTTC. J is TRBJ2-7 and V is TRBV27, with 8 bases identical to TRBD1. V shed 1 base and J 5 bases; nucleotides not matched to a gene: 4. Germline-derived CDR1 and CDR2 are MNHEY and SMNVEV (reference sequence). The CDR3 is made up of 14 amino acids.